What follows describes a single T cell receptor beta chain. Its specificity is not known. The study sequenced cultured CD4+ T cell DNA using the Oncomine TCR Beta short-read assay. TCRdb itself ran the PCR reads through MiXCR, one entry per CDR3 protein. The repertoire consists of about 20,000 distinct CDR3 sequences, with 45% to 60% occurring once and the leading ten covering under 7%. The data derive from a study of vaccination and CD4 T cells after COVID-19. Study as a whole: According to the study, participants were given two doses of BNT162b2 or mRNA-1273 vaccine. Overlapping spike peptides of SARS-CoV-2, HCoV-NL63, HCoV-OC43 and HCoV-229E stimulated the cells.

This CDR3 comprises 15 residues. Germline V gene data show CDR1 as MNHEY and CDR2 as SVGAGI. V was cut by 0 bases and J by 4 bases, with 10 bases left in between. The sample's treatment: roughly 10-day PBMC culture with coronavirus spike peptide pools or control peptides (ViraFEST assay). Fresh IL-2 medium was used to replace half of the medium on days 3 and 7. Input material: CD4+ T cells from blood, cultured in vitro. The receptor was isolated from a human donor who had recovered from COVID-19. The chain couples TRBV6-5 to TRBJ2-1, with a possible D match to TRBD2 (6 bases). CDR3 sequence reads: CASSYSARGYNEQFF. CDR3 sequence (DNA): TGTGCCAGCAGTTACTCTGCACGGGGGTACAATGAGCAGTTCTTC.